Detailed here is one T cell receptor (beta chain). What this receptor recognizes is not known. Base qualities are not at hand, and no much larger clone is one base apart. In Seattle, one collaborating source enrolled patients while the infection was active and tracked those patients longitudinally over the course of disease. The collaborating institutions used their own protocols to collect whole blood in K2EDTA tubes. Collaborator samples were shipped for TCRbeta analysis as frozen whole blood, isolated PBMCs, or DNA extracted from either sample type. V is pruned by 6 bases and J by 4 bases, leaving 1 base of the junction without a gene match. Counted from cysteine to phenylalanine, this CDR3 has 13 amino acids. The read is trimmed to its CDR3 DNA, 39 bases read in frame from base 1. Looking up the germline V gene yields CDR1 SQVTM and CDR2 ANQGSEA. The data are from a study of blood T cell repertoires in COVID-19 (dated by TCRdb to 2020 to 2022). Background for the entire study: Samples from collaborators originated in the United States, Italy and Spain and spanned both the acute and convalescent phases of COVID-19. The prospective study material was composed of cDNA or gDNA derived from T cells, B-cell-depleted T cells, or PBMCs. Subjects who had been exposed to COVID-19, were actively infected with it, or had recovered from it provided the deeply sampled blood TCRbeta repertoires that made up the dataset. The repertoires were released in a freely available public database intended as a resource for research on the immune response to SARS-CoV-2. The samples were drawn from two sources: the first 160 participants of the ongoing ImmuneRACE study, and about 1,300 subjects contributed by 6 global collaborators. The sample metadata nearly always contained a de-identified subject ID, COVID-19 status, age in years and sex. Where available, HLA class I and class II types were obtained from metadata supplied by the sample provider rather than from assay-based typing. Points the paper makes about the study in general: How much clinical and demographic metadata was included differed by source and by participant, and the metadata was provided uncurated.

TCRbeta CDR3 regions were amplified from genomic DNA using the immunoSEQ Assay, a bias-controlled multiplex PCR. Processing in the source paper ran as follows. Within the assay, amplification of reference gene primers was used to estimate how many nucleated cells each sample contained. To quantify the absolute abundance of each unique TCRbeta CDR3 rearrangement, sequence reads were collapsed and filtered. For each sample, productive Simpson clonality was calculated as the square root of Simpson's diversity index across productive rearrangements. In its TCRdb copy, this immuneACCESS table keeps in-frame sequences only and misses some clones. Where compared with another copy, unresolved V genes explain less than half of these, and the others have no known cause. V, J and clone size are those of that table, while D and trimming were read from the DNA. The sample contains roughly 130,000 clones, roughly 84% of them found a single time. The ten largest make up about 8.9% of the sample.

The sequenced sample was peripheral blood. The sequence links TRBV29-1 to TRBJ2-7; TRBD2 lines up with 15 middle nucleotides. The TCR sequence derives from a man aged 25 to 40 with COVID-19, enrolled during active disease. The CDR3 here reads CSVGLAGGYEQYF. Here is the DNA: TGCAGCGTGGGACTAGCGGGAGGTTACGAGCAGTACTTC.